This T cell receptor beta chain was sequenced in a study of CD8+ T cells in alopecia areata. Study results and caveats: Mice gave a clearer picture of TCR sharing than patients did, possibly for HLA-related reasons.

For this clone: The antigen is not known. The junction does not match germline at one end; this may be a read error.

Researchers gathered lesional scalp punch biopsies and peripheral blood from patients with alopecia areata. Researchers picked out CD4+ and CD8+ T cells from PBMCs by sorting. Germline loops: CDR1 MNHEY, CDR2 SMNVEV (reference sequence). CDR3 length: 12 residues. Investigators isolated RNA and reverse transcribed it into cDNA to act as the sequencing template. Clones were read by immunoSEQ multiplex PCR, and TCRdb kept only the in-frame ones, dropping some. The sample yields more than 95,000 clones, about 50% seen once. The chain joins TRBV27 to TRBJ2-1; D gene uncertain. The sequencing input was NKG2D-low CD8+ T cells sorted from blood. This receptor was identified in a human donor with alopecia areata. CDR3 DNA: TGTGCCAGCAGTTTATCACGGCCCCGCCGGGTCTTC. This sequence encodes CASSLSRPRRVF.